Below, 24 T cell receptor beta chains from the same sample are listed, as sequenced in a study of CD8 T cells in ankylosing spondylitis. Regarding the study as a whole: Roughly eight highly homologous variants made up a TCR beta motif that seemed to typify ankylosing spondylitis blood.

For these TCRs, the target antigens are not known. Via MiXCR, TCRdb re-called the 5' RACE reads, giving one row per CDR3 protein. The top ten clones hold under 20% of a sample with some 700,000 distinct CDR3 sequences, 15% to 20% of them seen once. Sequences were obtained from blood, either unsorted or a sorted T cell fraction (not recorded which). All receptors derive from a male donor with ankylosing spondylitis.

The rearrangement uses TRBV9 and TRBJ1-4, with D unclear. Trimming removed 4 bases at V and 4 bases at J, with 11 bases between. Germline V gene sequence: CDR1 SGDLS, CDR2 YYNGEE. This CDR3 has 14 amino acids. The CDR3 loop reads CASSPDGYNEKLFF. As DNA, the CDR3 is TGTGCCAGCAGCCCCGACGGTTATAATGAAAAACTGTTTTTT. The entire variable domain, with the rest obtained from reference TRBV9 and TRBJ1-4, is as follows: DSGVTQTPKHLITATGQRVTLRCSPRSGDLSVYWYQQSLDQGLQFLIQYYNGEERAKGNILERFSAQQFPDLHSELNLSSLELGDSALYFCASSPDGYNEKLFFGSGTQLSVL.

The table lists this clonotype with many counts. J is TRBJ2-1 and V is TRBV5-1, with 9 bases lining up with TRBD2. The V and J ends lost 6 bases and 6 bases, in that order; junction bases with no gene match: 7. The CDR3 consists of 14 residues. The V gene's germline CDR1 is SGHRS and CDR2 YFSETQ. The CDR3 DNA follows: TGCGCCAGCACTCTAGCGGGGACTGGCAATGAGCAGTTCTTC. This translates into CASTLAGTGNEQFF.

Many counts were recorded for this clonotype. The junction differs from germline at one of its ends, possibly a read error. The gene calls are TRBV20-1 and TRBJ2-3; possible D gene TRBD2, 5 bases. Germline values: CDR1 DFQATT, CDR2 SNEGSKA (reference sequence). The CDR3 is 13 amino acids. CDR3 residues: CSARAGGTDTQYF. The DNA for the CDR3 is TGCAGTGCCAGAGCCGGGGGCACAGATACGCAGTATTTT.

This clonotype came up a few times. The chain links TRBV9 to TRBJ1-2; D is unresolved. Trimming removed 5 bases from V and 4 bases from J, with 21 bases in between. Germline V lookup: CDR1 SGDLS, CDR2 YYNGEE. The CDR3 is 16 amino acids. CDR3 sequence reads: CASRPYSHPPLYGYTF. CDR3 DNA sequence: TGTGCCAGCAGGCCTTACAGCCACCCACCCCTCTATGGCTACACCTTC.

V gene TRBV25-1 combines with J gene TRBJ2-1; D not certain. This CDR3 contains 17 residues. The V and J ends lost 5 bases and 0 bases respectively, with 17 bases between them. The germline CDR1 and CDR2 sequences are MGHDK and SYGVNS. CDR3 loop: CASSLGSPLSSYNEQFF. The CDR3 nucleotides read TGTGCCAGCAGTTTAGGTTCGCCCTTAAGCTCCTACAATGAGCAGTTCTTC.

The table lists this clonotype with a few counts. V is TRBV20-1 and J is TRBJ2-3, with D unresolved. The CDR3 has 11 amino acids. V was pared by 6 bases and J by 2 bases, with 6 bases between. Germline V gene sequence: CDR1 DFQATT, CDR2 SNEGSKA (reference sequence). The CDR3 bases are TGCAGTGCCCCAAACACAGATACGCAGTATTTT. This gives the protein CSAPNTDTQYF.

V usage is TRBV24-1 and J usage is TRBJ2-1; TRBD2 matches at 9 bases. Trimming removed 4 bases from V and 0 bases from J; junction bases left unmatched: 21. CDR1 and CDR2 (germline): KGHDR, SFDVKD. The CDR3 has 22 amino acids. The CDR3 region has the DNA TGTGCCACCAGTGAGAGAGGAATCTGGCTAGCGGGATTCCGGAGCTCCTACAATGAGCAGTTCTTC. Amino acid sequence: CATSERGIWLAGFRSSYNEQFF.

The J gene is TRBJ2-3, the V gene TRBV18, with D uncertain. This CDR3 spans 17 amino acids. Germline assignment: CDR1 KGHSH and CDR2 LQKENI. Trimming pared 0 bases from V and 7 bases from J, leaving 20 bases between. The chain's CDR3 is CASSPPTESIVPNTQYF. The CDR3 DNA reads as TGTGCCAGCTCACCACCCACCGAATCAATAGTACCTAATACGCAGTATTTT.

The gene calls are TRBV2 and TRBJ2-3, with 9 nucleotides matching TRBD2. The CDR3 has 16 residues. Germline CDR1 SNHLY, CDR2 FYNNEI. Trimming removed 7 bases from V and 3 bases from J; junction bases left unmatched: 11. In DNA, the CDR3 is TGTGCCAGCAATCTCGTGGGGCTAGCGGGAACAGATACGCAGTATTTT. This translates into CASNLVGLAGTDTQYF.

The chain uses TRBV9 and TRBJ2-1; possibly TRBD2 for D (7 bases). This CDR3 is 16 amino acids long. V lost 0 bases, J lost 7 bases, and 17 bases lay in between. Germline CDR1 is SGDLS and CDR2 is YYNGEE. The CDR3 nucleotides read TGTGCCAGCAGCGTAGGGGGGGGCCTACCAAGGAATGAGCAGTTCTTC. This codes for CASSVGGGLPRNEQFF.

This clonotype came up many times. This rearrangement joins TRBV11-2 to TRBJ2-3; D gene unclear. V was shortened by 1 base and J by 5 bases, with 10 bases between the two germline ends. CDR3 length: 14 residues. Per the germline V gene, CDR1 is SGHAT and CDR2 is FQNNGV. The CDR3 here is CASSLGTDGDTQYF. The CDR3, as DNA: TGTGCCAGCAGCTTAGGGACCGATGGAGATACGCAGTATTTT.

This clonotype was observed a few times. CDR3 sequence: CASSQDEVGEQFF. The DNA of the CDR3 is TGTGCCAGCAGCCAAGATGAGGTTGGTGAGCAGTTCTTC. This chain connects TRBV3-1 to TRBJ2-1; D gene uncertain. Germline lookup yields CDR1 LGHDT and CDR2 YNNKEL (reference sequence). The length of the CDR3 is 13 residues. V shed 0 bases and J shed 9 bases, with 9 bases lying between them.

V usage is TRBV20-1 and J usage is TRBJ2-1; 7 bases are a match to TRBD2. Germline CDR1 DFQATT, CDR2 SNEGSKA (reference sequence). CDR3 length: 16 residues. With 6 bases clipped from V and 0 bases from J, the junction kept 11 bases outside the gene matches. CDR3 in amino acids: CSAPGRAGASYNEQFF. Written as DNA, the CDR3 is TGCAGTGCCCCCGGTAGGGCGGGAGCCTCCTACAATGAGCAGTTCTTC.

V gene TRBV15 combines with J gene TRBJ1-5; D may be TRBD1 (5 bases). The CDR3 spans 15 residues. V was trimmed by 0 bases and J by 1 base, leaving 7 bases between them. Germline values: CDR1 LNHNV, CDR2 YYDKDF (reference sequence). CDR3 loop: CATSREWDSNQPQHF. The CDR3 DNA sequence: TGTGCCACCAGCAGAGAATGGGACAGCAATCAGCCCCAGCATTTT.

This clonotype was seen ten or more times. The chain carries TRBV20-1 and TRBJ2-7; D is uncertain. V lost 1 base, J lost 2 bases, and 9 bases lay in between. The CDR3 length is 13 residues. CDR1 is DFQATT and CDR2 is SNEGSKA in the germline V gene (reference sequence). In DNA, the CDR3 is TGCAGTGCTAGAGGTCCGGGTACCTACGAGCAGTACTTC. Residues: CSARGPGTYEQYF.

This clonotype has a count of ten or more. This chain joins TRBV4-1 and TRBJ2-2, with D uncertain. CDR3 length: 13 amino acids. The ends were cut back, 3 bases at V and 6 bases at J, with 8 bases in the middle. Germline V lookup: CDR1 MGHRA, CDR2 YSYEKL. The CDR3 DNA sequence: TGCGCCAGCAGCCACCTCCTCGCCGGGGAGCTGTTTTTT. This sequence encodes CASSHLLAGELFF.

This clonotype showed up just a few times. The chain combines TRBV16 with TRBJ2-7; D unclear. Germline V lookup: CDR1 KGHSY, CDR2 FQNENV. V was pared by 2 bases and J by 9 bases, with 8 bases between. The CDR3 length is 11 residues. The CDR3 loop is CASSQGAWQYF. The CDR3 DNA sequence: TGTGCCAGCAGCCAAGGAGCCTGGCAGTACTTC.

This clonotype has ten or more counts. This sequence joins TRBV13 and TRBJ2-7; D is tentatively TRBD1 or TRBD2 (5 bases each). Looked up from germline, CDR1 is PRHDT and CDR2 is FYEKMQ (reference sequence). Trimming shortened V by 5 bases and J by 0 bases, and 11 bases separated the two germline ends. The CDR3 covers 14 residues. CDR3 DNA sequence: TGTGCCAGCAGCACCGGGACGCTCTCCTACGAGCAGTACTTC. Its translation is CASSTGTLSYEQYF.

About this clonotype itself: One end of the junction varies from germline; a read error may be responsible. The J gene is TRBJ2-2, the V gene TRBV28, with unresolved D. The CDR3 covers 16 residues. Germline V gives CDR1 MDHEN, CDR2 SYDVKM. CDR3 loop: CPSSFLDPLGTGELFF. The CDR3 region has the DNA TGTCCCAGCAGTTTCCTAGACCCCCTAGGGACCGGGGAGCTGTTTTTT.

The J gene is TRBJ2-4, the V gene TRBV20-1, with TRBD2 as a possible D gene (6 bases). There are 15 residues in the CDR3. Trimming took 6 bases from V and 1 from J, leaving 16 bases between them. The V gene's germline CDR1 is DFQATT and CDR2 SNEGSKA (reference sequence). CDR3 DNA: TGCAGTGCCAACGCCGGGGGTCGGGCCAAAAACATTCAGTACTTC. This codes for CSANAGGRAKNIQYF.

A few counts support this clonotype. DNA for the CDR3: TGTGCCAGCAGCCAAGGGAGGGGTCTCAAGAGAACTGAAGCTTTCTTT. Encoded protein: CASSQGRGLKRTEAFF. The chain is built from TRBV14 and TRBJ1-1; the D gene is possibly TRBD1 (5 bases). Germline CDR1 and CDR2: SGHDN and FVKESK. Trimming removed 1 base from V and 5 bases from J, with 17 bases in between. This CDR3 region has 16 residues.

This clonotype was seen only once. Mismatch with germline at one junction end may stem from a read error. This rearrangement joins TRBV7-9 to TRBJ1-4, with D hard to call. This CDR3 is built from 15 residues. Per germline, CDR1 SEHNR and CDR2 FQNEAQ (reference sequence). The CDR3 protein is CASSLTDSIDEKLFF. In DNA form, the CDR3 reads TGCGCCAGCAGCTTGACCGATTCAATCGATGAAAAACTGTTTTTT.

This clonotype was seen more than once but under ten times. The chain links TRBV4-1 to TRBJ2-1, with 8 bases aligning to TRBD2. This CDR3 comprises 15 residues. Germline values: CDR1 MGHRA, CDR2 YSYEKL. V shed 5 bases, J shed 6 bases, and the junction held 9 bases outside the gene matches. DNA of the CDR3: TGCGCCAGCAGCAACCCGGGACTAGGGGCCAATGAGCAGTTCTTC. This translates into CASSNPGLGANEQFF.

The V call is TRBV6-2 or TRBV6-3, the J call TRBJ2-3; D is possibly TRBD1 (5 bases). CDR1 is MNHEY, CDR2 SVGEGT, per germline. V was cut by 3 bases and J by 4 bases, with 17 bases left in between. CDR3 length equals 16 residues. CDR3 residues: CASSYFMAETADTQYF. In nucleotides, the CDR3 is TGTGCCAGCAGTTATTTCATGGCGGAGACAGCAGATACGCAGTATTTT.